What follows are 2 T cell receptor beta chains derived from one specimen sequenced in a study of technical replicates of blood from a handful of donors. Only in-frame clones appear in the TCRdb table, and some are missing; sequencing was by immunoSEQ multiplex PCR. The data hold some 82,000 clones, with 97% observed a single time. Sequencing was performed on T cells isolated from PBMCs. The source of these receptors is a human donor in good health.

This chain connects TRBV7-9 to TRBJ2-7, with D possibly matching TRBD1 (5 bases). Trimming shortened V by 4 bases and J by 4 bases, and 20 bases separated the two germline ends. The CDR3 runs to 16 residues. Germline assignment: CDR1 SEHNR and CDR2 FQNEAQ (reference sequence). The CDR3 DNA reads TGTGCCAGCAGCTCCGACCTGGGGCTGGAAATGTACGAGCAGTACTTC. As protein: CASSSDLGLEMYEQYF.

This chain connects TRBV6-6 to TRBJ2-1, with 7 bases aligning to TRBD2. V lost 7 bases, J lost 4 bases, and 10 bases stayed unmatched. The CDR3 loop spans 15 amino acids. The germline gives CDR1 MNHNY, CDR2 SVGAGI (reference sequence). In nucleotides, the CDR3 is TGTGCCAGCAAAGGGAGGCTAGCGGATTACAATGAGCAGTTCTTC. Translating gives CASKGRLADYNEQFF.